Listed here is a single TCR beta chain. The source of the sample is a study of blood T cell repertoires in COVID-19. About the study: COVID-19 samples, acute and convalescent, were from the United States, Italy and Spain. Sample material is recorded as cDNA or gDNA derived from T cells, B-cell-depleted T cells, or PBMCs.

Original methodology: Researchers report that nucleated cell counts were estimated from reference gene primer amplification. TCRdb keeps only in-frame clones here, not all; method: immunoSEQ multiplex PCR. V and J calls plus clone size are reproduced from that table; the DNA served to infer D and trimming. The repertoire holds 35,000 to 45,000 clones, with about 80% as singletons. The sequencing sample was made of peripheral blood. This TCR came from a man aged 55 to 70 with active COVID-19.

The chain's CDR3 is CASSLPRLAYDTQYF. In DNA form, the CDR3 reads TGTGCCAGCAGCTTACCTCGACTAGCGTACGATACGCAGTATTTT. V usage is TRBV7-8 and J usage is TRBJ2-3, with 8 bases identical to TRBD2. This CDR3 has 15 residues. V shed 2 bases and J 6 bases; nucleotides not matched to a gene: 7. The germline gives CDR1 SGHVS, CDR2 FQNEAQ.